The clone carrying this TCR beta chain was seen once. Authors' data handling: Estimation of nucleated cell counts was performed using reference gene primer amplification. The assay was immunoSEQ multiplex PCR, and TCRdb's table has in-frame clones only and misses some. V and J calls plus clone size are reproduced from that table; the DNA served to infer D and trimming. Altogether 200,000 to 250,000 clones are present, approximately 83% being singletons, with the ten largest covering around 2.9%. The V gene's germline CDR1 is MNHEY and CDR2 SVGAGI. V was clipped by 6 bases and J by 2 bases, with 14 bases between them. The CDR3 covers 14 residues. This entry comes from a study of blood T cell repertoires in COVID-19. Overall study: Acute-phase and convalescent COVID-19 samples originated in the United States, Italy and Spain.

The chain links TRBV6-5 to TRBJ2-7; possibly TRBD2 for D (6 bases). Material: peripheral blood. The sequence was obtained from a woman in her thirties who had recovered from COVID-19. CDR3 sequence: CASSPWAGTYEQYF. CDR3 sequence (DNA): TGTGCCAGCAGCCCCTGGGCGGGAACCTACGAGCAGTACTTC.